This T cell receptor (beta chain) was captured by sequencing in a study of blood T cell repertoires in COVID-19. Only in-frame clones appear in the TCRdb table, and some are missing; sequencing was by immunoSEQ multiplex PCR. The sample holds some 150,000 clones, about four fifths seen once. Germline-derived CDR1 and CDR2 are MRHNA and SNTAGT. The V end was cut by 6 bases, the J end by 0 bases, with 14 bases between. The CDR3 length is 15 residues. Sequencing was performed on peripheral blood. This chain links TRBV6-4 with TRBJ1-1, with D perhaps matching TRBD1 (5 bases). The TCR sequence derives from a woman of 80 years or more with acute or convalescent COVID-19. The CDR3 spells CASRETGLMNTEAFF. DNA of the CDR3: TGTGCCAGCAGAGAGACGGGACTTATGAACACTGAAGCTTTCTTT.